This is a list of T cell receptor beta chains from one sample in a study of cytomegalovirus exposure and HLA in healthy donors. Produced via immunoSEQ multiplex PCR; TCRdb's table is partial and in-frame only. The sample has 180,000 or so clones; about 10% are singletons. The sequenced sample was PBMCs. The receptor set was obtained from a woman in her twenties or thirties in good health and CMV-seropositive. Both conserved end residues are part of each CDR3. A D gene is named only where the DNA matches it firmly. Clone size is not always given. Where it is, it says once, few, many or a class for expanded clones.

TRBJ2-1 | . | TRBV25-1 | TRBD2 | TGTGCCAGCAGTGAATCGGCTAGCGGCTACAATGAGCAGTTCTTC | CASSESASGYNEQFF
TRBJ2-7 | . | TRBV4-1 | TRBD2 | TGCGCCAGCAGCCGGACTAGCGAAGCCTACGAGCAGTACTTC | CASSRTSEAYEQYF
TRBJ2-3 | . | TRBV9 | TRBD2 | TGTGCCAGCAGCCTCCGGGGGGGGGACGGCACAGATACGCAGTATTTT | CASSLRGGDGTDTQYF
TRBJ2-6 | few | TRBV9 | TRBD1 | TGTGCCAGCAACCATAAGACAGGGGGCTCTGGGGCCAACGTCCTGACTTTC | CASNHKTGGSGANVLTF
TRBJ2-2 | . | TRBV6-5 | . | TGTGCCAGCAGTCCAAACACCGGGGAGCTGTTTTTT | CASSPNTGELFF
TRBJ2-3 | . | TRBV27 | . | TGTGCTTGTACCCCGGGATCTAGCACAGATACGCAGTATTTT | CACTPGSSTDTQYF
TRBJ2-2 | . | TRBV7-9 | . | TGTGCCAGCAGCTTAACCCTAGGGGAAGACGGGGAGCTGTTTTTT | CASSLTLGEDGELFF
TRBJ1-5 | . | TRBV29-1 | . | TGCAGCGTTGAAGTTCCAGGGGGCAATCAGCCCCAGCATTTT | CSVEVPGGNQPQHF
TRBJ2-3 | . | TRBV5-1 | TRBD2 | TGCGCCAGCAGCTTGGGTGTAGCGGGAGGGCCAAATACGCAGTATTTT | CASSLGVAGGPNTQYF
TRBJ2-6 | . | TRBV4-2 | . | TGTGCCAGCAGCCAAGAAGCGGGTTACTCTGGGGCCAACGTCCTGACTTTC | CASSQEAGYSGANVLTF
TRBJ2-7 | . | TRBV19 | TRBD2 | TGTGCCAGTAGTACCCTAGCGGGAGGGCCCAACGAGCAGTACTTC | CASSTLAGGPNEQYF
TRBJ1-1 | . | TRBV5-1 | . | TGCGCCAGCAGCACCTCTACCGGGAGTGAAGCTTTCTTT | CASSTSTGSEAFF
TRBJ1-1 | . | TRBV30 | . | TGTGCCCTCAATCAGGGAGGGCGGACTGAAGCTTTCTTT | CALNQGGRTEAFF
TRBJ1-5 | few | TRBV23-1 | . | TGCGCCAGCAGTCAATCGGGGGGTCAGCCCCAGCATTTT | CASSQSGGQPQHF